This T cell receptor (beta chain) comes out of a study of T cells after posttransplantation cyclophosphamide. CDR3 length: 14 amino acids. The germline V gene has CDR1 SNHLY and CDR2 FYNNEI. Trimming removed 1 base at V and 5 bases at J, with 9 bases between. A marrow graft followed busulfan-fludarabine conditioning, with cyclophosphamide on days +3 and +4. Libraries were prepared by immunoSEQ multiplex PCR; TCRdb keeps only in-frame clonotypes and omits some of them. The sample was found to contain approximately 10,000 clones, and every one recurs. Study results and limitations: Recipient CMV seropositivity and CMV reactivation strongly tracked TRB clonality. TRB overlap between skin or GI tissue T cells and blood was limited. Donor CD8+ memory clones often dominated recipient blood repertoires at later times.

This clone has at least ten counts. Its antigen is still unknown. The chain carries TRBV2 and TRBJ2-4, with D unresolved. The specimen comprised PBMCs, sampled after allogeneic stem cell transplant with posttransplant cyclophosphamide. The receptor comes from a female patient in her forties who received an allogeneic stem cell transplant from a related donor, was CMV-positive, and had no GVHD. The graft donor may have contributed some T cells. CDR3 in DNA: TGTGCCAGCAGTGAAGTCGGGTATGAAAACATTCAGTACTTC. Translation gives CASSEVGYENIQYF.